The present entry profiles one T cell receptor beta chain with its context. With random hexamers, reverse transcription was performed on about 0.5 to 1 ug of RNA. MiXCR was run by TCRdb on the immunoSEQ multiplex PCR reads, yielding one entry per CDR3 protein. The table lists fewer than 350,000 distinct CDR3 sequences, approximately 91% of them singletons. The data are from a study of CD8 T cells in Susac syndrome. Sequencing of TCR beta covered CD8+ and CD4+ T cells obtained from blood. Negative isolation yielded CD4+ and CD8+ T cells, and FACS enriched TEMRA cells. The CDR3 contains 15 residues. Germline V lookup: CDR1 SGHRS, CDR2 YFSETQ. Trimming removed 7 bases at V and 0 bases at J, with 14 bases between.

The TCR comes from a human donor with multiple sclerosis. This chain connects TRBV5-1 to TRBJ2-1, with D perhaps TRBD2 (5 bases). What was sequenced was CD8+ T cells from PBMCs. The CDR3 coding sequence is TGCGCCAGCCGGACTTTTTATAGCTCCTACAATGAGCAGTTCTTC. It specifies CASRTFYSSYNEQFF.